The source of this T cell receptor (beta chain) is a study of tumor-infiltrating lymphocytes in localized non-small cell lung cancer. Points on this clone: Antigen specificity is unknown.

This CDR3 contains 16 residues. The V and J ends lost 3 bases and 4 bases respectively, with 16 bases between them. CDR1 is MGHDK, CDR2 SYGVNS, per germline. Study-wide results and caveats: Technical variation could not be separated from intratumor heterogeneity here.

Data came from immunoSEQ multiplex PCR; TCRdb stores just in-frame clones and leaves some out. This sample has 9,500 to 15,000 clones, with more than 70% found just once. Sequencing was done on a sample of lung tumor tissue. The chain couples TRBV25-1 to TRBJ2-1; TRBD1 might be the D (5 bases). The receptor's source is a human donor with non-small cell lung cancer. The CDR3 nucleotides read TGTGCCAGCAGTGATTCGGACACCCCCCTATACAATGAGCAGTTCTTC. Translation gives CASSDSDTPLYNEQFF.